The entry below describes one T cell receptor beta chain. The antigen remains unidentified. These data originate in a study of cytomegalovirus exposure and HLA in healthy donors. Study-level findings and limits: The productive fraction for most TCR beta V segments was about 87% or about 30% in an earlier analysis.

This CDR3 contains 14 residues. The germline gives CDR1 LGHNA, CDR2 YSLEER. Trimming cost V 3 bases and J 1 base; bases outside gene matches: 2. The PCR was carried out with 60 Vbeta primers and 13 Jbeta primers. Data came from immunoSEQ multiplex PCR; TCRdb stores just in-frame clones and leaves some out. The top ten clones hold 1.5% of a sample with around 150,000 clones, less than 90% of them seen once. The sequence derives from a man aged 35 to 55 in good health and CMV-seronegative. V is TRBV4-3 and J is TRBJ2-7; 8 bases are shared with TRBD1. The source material was PBMCs. CDR3 DNA sequence: TGCGCCAGCAGCCACGGGACAGGATCCTACGAGCAGTACTTC. Encoded protein: CASSHGTGSYEQYF.